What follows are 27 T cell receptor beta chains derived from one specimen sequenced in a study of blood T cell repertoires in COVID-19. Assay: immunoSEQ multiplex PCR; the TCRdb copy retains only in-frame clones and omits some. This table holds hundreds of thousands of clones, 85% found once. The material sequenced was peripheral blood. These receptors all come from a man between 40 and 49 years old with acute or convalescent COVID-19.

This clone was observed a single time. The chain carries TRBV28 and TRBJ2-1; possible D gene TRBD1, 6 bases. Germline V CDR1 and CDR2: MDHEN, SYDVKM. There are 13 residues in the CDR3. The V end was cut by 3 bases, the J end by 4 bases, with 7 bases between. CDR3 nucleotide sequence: TGTGCCAGCAGTTTCAGGGGTTACAATGAGCAGTTCTTC. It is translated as CASSFRGYNEQFF.

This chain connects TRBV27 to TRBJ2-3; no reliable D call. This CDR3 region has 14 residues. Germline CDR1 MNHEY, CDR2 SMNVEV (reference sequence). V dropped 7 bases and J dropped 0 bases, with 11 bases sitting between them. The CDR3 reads CASTLGRSTDTQYF. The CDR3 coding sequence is TGTGCCAGCACCTTGGGCAGAAGCACAGATACGCAGTATTTT.

The CDR3 loop is CASSPGQGHEQFF. In DNA form, the CDR3 reads TGTGCCAGCAGTCCGGGACAGGGTCACGAGCAGTTCTTC. This chain links TRBV12-3 or TRBV12-4 with TRBJ2-1; 9 bases are shared with TRBD1. The length of the CDR3 is 13 residues. V shed 5 bases and J 10 bases; nucleotides not matched to a gene: 6.

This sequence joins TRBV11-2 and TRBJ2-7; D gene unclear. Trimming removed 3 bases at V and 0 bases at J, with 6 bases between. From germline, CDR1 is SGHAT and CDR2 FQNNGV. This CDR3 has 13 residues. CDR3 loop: CASSLASSYEQYF. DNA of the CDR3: TGTGCCAGCAGCTTGGCCAGCTCCTACGAGCAGTACTTC.

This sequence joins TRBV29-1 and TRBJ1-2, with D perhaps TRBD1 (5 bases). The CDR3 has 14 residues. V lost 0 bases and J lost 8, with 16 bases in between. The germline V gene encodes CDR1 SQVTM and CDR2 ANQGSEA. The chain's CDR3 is CSVEEGAFARGYTF. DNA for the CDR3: TGCAGCGTTGAAGAAGGGGCCTTTGCGCGAGGCTACACCTTC.

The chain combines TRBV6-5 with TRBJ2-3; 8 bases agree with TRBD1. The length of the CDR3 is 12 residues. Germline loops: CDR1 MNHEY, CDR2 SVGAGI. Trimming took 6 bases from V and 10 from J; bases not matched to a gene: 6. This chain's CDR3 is CASRLTGGSQYF. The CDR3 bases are TGTGCCAGCAGGCTTACAGGGGGATCGCAGTATTTT.

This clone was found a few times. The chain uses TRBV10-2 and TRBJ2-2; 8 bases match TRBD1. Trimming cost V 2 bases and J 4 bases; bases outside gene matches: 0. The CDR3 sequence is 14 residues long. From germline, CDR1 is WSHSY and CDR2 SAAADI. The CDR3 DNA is TGCGCCAGCAGTGAGACAGGGGGCACCGGGGAGCTGTTTTTT. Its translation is CASSETGGTGELFF.

DNA for the CDR3: TGTGCCATCTGGCAGGGGAACCCCTACGAGCAGTACTTC. This encodes CAIWQGNPYEQYF. This chain joins TRBV10-3 and TRBJ2-7; D may be TRBD1 (6 bases). V lost 8 bases and J lost 2, with 13 bases in between. Germline V lookup: CDR1 ENHRY, CDR2 SYGVKD. This CDR3 contains 13 residues.

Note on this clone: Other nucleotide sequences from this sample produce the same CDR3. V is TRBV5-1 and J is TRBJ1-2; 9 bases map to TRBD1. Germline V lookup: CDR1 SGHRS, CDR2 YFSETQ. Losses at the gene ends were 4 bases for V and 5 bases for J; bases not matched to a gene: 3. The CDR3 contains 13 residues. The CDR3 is CASSRTGEYGYTF. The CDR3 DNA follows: TGCGCCAGCAGCCGGACAGGGGAGTATGGCTACACCTTC. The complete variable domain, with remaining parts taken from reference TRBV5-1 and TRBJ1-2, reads KAGVTQTPRYLIKTRGQQVTLSCSPISGHRSVSWYQQTPGQGLQFLFEYFSETQRNKGNFPGRFSGRQFSNSRSEMNVSTLELGDSALYLCASSRTGEYGYTFGSGTRLTVV.

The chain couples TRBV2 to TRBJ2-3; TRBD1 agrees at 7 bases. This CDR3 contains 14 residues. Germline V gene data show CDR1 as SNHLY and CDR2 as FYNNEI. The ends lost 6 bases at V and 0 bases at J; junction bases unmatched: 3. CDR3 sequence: CASSRDRSTDTQYF. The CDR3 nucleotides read TGTGCCAGCAGCCGGGACAGAAGCACAGATACGCAGTATTTT.

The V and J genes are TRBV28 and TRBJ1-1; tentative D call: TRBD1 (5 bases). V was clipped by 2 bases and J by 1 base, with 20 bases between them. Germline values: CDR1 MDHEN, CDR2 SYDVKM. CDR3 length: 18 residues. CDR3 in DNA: TGTGCCAGCAGTTTAGGGTTTGTTGACACAGGAACGAACACTGAAGCTTTCTTT. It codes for CASSLGFVDTGTNTEAFF.

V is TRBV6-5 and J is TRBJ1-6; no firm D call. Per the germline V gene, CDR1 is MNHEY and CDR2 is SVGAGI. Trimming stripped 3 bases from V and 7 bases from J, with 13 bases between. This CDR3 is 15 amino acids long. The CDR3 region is CASSYNTGGNSPLHF. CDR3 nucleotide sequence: TGTGCCAGCAGTTATAATACCGGAGGAAATTCACCCCTCCACTTT.

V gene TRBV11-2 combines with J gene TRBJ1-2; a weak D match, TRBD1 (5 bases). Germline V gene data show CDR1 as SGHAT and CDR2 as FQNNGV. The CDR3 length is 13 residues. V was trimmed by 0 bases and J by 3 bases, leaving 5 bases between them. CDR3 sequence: CASSLEGDYGYTF. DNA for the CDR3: TGTGCCAGCAGCTTAGAAGGGGACTATGGCTACACCTTC. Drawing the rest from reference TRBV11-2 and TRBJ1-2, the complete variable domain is EAGVAQSPRYKIIEKRQSVAFWCNPISGHATLYWYQQILGQGPKLLIQFQNNGVVDDSQLPKDRFSAERLKGVDSTLKIQPAKLEDSAVYLCASSLEGDYGYTFGSGTRLTVV.

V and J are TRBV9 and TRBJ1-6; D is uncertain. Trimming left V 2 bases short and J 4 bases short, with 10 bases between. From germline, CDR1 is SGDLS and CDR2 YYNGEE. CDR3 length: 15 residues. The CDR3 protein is CASSVGEVYNSPLHF. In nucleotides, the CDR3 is TGTGCCAGCAGCGTGGGAGAAGTGTATAATTCACCCCTCCACTTT.

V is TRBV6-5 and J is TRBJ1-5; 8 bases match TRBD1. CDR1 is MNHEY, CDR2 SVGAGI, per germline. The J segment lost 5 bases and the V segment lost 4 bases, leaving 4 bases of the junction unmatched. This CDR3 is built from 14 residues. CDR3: CASSSGGPYQPQHF. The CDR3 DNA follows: TGTGCCAGCAGTTCAGGGGGCCCTTATCAGCCCCAGCATTTT.

CDR3 nucleotides: TGTGCCAGCAGCTTCGAGATCAGGGTGGGTGGCTACACCTTC. It codes for CASSFEIRVGGYTF. The chain carries TRBV7-9 and TRBJ1-2; D perhaps matches TRBD1 (5 bases). Per germline, CDR1 SEHNR and CDR2 FQNEAQ (reference sequence). With 3 bases removed from V and 7 bases from J, the gap between germline ends came to 15 bases. This CDR3 is 14 amino acids long.

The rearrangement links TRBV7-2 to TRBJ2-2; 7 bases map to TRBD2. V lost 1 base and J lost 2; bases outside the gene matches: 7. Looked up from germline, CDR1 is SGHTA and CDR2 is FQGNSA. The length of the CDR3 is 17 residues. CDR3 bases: TGTGCCAGCAGCTTAGTACGTAGCGGGTTAAACACCGGGGAGCTGTTTTTT. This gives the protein CASSLVRSGLNTGELFF. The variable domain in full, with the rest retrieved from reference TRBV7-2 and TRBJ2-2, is GAGVSQSPSNKVTEKGKDVELRCDPISGHTALYWYRQSLGQGLEFLIYFQGNSAPDKSGLPSDRFSAERTGGSVSTLTIQRTQQEDSAVYLCASSLVRSGLNTGELFFGEGSRLTVL.

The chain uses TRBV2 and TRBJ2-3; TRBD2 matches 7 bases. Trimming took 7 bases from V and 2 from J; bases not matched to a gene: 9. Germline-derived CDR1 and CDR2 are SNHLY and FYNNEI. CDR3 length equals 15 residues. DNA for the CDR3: TGTGCCAGCAAGGTCGCTAGCGGCGTCACAGATACGCAGTATTTT. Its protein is CASKVASGVTDTQYF.

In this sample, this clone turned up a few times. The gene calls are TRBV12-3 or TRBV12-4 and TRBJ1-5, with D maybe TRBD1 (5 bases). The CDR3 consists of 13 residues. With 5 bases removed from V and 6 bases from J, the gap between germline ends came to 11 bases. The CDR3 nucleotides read TGTGCCAGCAGTCAGGGCATGAGTCAGCCCCAGCATTTT. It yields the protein CASSQGMSQPQHF.

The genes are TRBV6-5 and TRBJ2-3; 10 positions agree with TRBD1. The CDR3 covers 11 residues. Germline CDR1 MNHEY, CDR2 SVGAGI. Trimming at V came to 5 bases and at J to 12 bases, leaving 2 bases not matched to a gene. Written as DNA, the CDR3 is TGTGCCAGCAGTCGACAGGGGGCACAGTATTTT. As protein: CASSRQGAQYF.

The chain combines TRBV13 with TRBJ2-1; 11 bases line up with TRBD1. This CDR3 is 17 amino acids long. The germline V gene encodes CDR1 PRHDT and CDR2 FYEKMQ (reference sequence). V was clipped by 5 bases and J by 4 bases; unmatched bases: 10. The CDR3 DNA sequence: TGTGCCAGCAGCACCTATTCCGGGACAGGGGGATACAATGAGCAGTTCTTC. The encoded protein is CASSTYSGTGGYNEQFF.

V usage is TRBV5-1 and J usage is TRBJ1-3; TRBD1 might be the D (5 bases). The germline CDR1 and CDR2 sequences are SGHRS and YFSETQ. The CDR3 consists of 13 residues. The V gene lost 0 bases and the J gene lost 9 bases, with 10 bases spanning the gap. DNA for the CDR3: TGCGCCAGCAGCTTGGCAGGGCTAGGCACCATATATTTT. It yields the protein CASSLAGLGTIYF.

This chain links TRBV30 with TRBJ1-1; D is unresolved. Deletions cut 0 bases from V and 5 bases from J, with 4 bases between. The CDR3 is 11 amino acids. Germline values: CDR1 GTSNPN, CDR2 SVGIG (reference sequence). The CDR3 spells CAWSVLTEAFF. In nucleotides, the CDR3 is TGTGCCTGGAGTGTACTTACTGAAGCTTTCTTT.

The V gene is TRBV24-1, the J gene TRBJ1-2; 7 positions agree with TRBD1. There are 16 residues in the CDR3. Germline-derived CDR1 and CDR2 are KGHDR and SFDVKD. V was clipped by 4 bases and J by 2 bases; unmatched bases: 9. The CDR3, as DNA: TGTGCCACCAGTGACACCCGGACAGGAGCGAACTATGGCTACACCTTC. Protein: CATSDTRTGANYGYTF.

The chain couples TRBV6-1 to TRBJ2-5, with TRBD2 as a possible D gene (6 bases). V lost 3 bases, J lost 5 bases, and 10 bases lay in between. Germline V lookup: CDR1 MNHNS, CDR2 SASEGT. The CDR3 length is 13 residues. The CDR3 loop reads CASSERGDETQYF. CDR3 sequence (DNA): TGTGCCAGCAGTGAGCGGGGCGATGAGACCCAGTACTTC.

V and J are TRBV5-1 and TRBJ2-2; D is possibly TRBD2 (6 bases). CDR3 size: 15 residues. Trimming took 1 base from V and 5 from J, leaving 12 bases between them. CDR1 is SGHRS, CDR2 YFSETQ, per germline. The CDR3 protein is CASSLSPAGTGELFF. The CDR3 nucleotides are TGCGCCAGCAGCTTGAGTCCCGCGGGGACCGGGGAGCTGTTTTTT.

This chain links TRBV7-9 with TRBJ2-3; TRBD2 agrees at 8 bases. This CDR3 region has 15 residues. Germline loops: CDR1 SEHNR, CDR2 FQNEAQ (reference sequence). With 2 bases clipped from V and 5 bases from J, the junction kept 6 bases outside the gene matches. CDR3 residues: CASSLYRGGEDTQYF. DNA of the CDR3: TGTGCCAGCAGCTTATACCGGGGGGGGGAAGATACGCAGTATTTT.